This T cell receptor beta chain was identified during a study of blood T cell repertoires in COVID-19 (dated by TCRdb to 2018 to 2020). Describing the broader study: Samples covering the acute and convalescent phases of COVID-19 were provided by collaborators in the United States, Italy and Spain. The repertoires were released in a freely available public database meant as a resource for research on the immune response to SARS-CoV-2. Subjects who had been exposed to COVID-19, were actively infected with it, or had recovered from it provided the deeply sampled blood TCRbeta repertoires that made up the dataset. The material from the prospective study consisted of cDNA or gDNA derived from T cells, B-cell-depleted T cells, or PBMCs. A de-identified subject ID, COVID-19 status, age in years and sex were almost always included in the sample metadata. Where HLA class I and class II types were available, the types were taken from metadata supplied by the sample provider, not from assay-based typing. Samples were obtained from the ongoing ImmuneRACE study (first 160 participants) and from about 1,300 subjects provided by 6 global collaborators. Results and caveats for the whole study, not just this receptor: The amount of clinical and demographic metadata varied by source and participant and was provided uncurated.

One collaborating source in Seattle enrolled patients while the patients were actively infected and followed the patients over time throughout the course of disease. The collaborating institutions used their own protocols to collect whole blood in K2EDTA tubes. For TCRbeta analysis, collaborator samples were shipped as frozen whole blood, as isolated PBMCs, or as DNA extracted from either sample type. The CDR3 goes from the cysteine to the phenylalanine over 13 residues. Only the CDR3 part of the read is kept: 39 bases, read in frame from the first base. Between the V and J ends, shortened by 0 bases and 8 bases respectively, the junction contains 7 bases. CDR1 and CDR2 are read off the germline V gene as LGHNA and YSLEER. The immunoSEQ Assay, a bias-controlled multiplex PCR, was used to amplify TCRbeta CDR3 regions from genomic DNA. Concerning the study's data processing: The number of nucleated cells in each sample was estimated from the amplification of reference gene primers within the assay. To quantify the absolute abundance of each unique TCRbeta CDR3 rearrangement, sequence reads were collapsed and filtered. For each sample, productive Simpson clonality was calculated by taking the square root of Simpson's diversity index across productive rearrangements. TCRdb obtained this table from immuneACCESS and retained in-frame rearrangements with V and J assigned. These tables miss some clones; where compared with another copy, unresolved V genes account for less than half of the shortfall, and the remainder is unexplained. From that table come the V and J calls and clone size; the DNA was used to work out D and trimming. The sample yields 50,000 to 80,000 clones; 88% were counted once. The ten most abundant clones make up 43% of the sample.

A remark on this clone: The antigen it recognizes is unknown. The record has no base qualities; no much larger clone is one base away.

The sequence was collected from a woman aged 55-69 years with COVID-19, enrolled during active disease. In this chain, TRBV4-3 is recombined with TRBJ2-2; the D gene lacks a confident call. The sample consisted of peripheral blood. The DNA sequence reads TGCGCCAGCAGCCAAGACCGGTCGGGGGAGCTGTTTTTT. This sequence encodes CASSQDRSGELFF.